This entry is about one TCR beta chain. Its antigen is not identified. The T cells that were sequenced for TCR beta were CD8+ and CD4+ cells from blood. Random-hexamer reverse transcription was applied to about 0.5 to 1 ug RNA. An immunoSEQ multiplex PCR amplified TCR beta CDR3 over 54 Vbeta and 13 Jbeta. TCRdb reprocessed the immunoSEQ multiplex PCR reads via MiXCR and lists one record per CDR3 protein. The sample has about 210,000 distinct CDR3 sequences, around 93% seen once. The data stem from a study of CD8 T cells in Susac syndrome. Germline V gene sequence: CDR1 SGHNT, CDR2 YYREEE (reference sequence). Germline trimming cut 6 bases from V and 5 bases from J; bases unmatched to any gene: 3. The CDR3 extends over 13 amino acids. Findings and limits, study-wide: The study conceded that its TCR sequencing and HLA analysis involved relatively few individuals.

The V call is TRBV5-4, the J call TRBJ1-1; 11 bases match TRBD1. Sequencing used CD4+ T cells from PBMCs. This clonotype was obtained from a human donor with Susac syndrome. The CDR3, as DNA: TGTGCCAGCACGGACAGGGGGCGAACTGAAGCTTTCTTT. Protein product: CASTDRGRTEAFF.